The rows below give T cell receptor beta chains drawn from one sample of a study of graft-versus-host responses after intestinal transplantation. Here immunoSEQ multiplex PCR was the method, and the copy in TCRdb shows in-frame clones only, minus some. The sample has roughly 60,000 clones, about 90% seen once; the top ten hold 1.5% to 2%. Sequenced material: PBMCs, taken 26 days after transplant. The receptors originated from a human patient who received an intestinal transplant, so some T cells may come from the graft donor. Each CDR3 is given with its conserved first and last residue.

J gene	V gene	CDR3 protein
TRBJ2-7	TRBV15	CATSRVGQGNHEQYF
TRBJ1-2	TRBV4-3	CASSPNRGNYGYTF
TRBJ2-3	TRBV5-4	CASSSRTDSTDTQYF
TRBJ2-1	TRBV19	CASSRQALYNEQFF
TRBJ2-1	TRBV5-6	CASSHYRAEQFF
TRBJ1-2	TRBV14	CASSPTGGLNYGYTF
TRBJ2-1	TRBV11-3	CASSLDPVNEQFF
TRBJ1-4	TRBV9	CASSPLFGFGEKLFF
TRBJ1-2	TRBV5-1	CASSLLGEAGGNYGYTF
TRBJ2-5	TRBV2	CASKPRIGETQYF
TRBJ2-1	TRBV4-1	CASSPYLAGGYNEQFF
TRBJ1-1	TRBV28	CASSSGRTMNTEAFF
TRBJ1-3	TRBV4-2	CASSQAAGMAGRNTIYF
TRBJ1-1	TRBV7-9	CASSFAGEGTEAFF